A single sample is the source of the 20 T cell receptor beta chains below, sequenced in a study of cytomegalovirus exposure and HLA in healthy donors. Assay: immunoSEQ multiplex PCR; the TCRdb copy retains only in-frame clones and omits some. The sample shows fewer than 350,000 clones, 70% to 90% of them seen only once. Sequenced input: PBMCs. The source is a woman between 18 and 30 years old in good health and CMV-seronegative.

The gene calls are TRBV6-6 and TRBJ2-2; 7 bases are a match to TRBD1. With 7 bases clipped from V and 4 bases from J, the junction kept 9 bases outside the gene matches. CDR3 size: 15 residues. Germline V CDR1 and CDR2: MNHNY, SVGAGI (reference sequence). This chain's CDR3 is CASTERQGLTGELFF. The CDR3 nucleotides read TGTGCCAGCACCGAAAGACAGGGTCTCACCGGGGAGCTGTTTTTT.

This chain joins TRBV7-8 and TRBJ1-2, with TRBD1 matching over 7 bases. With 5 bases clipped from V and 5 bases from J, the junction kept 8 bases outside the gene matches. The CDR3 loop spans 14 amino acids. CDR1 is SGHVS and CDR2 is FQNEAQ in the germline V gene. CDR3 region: CASSPGTADYGYTF. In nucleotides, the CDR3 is TGTGCCAGCAGCCCAGGGACAGCCGATTATGGCTACACCTTC.

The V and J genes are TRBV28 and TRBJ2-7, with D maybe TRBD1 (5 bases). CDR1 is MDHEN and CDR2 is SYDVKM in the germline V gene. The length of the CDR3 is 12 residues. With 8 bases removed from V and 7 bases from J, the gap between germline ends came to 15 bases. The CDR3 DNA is TGTGCCAGCCTTTCAGCGCCAGGGGAGCAGTACTTC. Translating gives CASLSAPGEQYF.

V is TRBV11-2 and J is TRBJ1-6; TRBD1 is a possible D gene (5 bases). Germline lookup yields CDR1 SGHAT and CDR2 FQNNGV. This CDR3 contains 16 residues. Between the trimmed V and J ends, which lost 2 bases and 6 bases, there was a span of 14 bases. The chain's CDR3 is CASSLSGFFVNSPLHF. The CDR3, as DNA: TGTGCCAGCAGCTTATCAGGGTTTTTTGTTAATTCACCCCTCCACTTT.

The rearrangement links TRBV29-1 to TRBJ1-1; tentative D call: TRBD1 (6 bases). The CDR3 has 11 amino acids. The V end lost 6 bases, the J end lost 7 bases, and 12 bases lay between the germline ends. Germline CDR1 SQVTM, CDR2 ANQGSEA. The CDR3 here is CSVATGYEAFF. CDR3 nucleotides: TGCAGCGTCGCAACAGGGTATGAAGCTTTCTTT.

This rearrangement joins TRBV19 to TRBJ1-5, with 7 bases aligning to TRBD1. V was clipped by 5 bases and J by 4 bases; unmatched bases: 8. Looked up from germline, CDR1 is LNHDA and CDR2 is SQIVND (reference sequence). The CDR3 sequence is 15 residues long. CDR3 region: CASSPGDRTNQPQHF. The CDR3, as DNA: TGTGCCAGTAGTCCGGGGGACAGAACGAATCAGCCCCAGCATTTT.

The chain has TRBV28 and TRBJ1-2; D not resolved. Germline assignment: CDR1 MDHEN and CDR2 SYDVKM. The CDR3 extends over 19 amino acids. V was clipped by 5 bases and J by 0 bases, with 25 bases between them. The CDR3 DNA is TGTGCCAGCAGTCCACTAACCGGAACTTATAGAGTGTCTAACTATGGCTACACCTTC. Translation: CASSPLTGTYRVSNYGYTF.

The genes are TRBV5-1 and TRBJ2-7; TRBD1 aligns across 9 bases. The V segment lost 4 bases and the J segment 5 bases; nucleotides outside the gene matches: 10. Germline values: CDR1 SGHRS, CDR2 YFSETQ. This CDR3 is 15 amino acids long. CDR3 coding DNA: TGCGCCAGCAGCACAGGACAGGGGAGTTTGGACGAGCAGTACTTC. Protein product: CASSTGQGSLDEQYF.

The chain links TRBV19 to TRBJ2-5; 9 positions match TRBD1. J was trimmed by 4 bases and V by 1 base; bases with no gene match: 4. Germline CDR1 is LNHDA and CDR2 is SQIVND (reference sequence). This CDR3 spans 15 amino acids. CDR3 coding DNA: TGTGCCAGTAGTATAGCTGGGACAGGGTCAGAGACCCAGTACTTC. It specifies CASSIAGTGSETQYF.

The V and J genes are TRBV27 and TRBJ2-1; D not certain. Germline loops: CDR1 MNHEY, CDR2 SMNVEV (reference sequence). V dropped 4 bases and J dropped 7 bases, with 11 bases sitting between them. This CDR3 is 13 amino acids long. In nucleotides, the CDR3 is TGTGCCAGCAGTTCACCAGCTAGAAATGAGCAGTTCTTC. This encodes CASSSPARNEQFF.

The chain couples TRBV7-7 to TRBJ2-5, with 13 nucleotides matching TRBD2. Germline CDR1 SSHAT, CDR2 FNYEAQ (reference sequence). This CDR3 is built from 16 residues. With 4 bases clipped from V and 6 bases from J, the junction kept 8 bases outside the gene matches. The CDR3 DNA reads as TGTGCCAGCAGCTCCGAACTAGCGGGAGGGCCGAAGACCCAGTACTTC. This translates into CASSSELAGGPKTQYF.

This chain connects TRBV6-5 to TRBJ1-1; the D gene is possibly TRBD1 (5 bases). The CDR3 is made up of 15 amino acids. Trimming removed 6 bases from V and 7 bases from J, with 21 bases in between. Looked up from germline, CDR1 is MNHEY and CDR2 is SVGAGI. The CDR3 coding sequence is TGTGCCAGCAGCCCCAGGGCCGCATTTTCCGGTGAAGCTTTCTTT. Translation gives CASSPRAAFSGEAFF.

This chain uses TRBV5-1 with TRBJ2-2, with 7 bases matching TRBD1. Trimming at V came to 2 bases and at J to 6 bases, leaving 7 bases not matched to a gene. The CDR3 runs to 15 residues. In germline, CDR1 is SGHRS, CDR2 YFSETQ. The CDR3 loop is CASSLDRAFAGELFF. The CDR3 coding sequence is TGCGCCAGCAGCTTAGACAGGGCTTTCGCCGGGGAGCTGTTTTTT.

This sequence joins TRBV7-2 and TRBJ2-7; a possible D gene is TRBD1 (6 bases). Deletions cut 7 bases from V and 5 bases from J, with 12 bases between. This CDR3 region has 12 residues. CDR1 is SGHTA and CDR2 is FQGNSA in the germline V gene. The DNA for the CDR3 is TGTGCCAGCATAAAACAGGGTAACGAGCAGTACTTC. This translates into CASIKQGNEQYF.

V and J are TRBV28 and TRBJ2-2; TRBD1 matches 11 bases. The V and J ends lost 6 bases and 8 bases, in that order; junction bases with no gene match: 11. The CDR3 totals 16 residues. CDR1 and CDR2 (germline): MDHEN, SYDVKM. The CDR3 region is CASSVTGQGVRGELFF. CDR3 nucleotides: TGTGCCAGCAGCGTAACGGGACAGGGGGTTCGGGGGGAGCTGTTTTTT. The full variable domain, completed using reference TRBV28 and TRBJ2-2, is DVKVTQSSRYLVKRTGEKVFLECVQDMDHENMFWYRQDPGLGLRLIYFSYDVKMKEKGDIPEGYSVSREKKERFSLILESASTNQTSMYLCASSVTGQGVRGELFFGEGSRLTVL.

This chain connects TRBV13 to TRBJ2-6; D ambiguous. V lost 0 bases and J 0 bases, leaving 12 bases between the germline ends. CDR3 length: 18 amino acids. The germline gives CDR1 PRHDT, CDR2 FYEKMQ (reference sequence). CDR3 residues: CASSLGGFSLSGANVLTF. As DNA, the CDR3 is TGTGCCAGCAGCTTAGGTGGCTTCTCCCTCTCTGGGGCCAACGTCCTGACTTTC. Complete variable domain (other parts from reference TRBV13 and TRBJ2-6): AAGVIQSPRHLIKEKRETATLKCYPIPRHDTVYWYQQGPGQDPQFLISFYEKMQSDKGSIPDRFSAQQFSDYHSELNMSSLELGDSALYFCASSLGGFSLSGANVLTFGAGSRLTVL.

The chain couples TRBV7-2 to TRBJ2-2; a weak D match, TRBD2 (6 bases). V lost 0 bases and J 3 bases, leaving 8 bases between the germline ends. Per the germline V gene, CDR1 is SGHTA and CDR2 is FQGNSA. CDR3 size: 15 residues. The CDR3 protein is CASSLAGGYTGELFF. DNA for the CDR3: TGTGCCAGCAGCTTAGCCGGAGGGTACACCGGGGAGCTGTTTTTT.

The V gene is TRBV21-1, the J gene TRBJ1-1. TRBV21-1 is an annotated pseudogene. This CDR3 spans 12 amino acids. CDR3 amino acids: CASESAGGVAFF. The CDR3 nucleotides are TGTGCCAGCGAATCGGCCGGGGGAGTAGCTTTCTTT.

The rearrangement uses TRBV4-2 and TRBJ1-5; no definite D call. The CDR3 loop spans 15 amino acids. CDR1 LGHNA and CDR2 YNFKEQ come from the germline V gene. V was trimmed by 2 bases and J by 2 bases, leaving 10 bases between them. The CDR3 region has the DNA TGTGCCAGCAGCCAACGGAGGGATGGCAATCAGCCCCAGCATTTT. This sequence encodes CASSQRRDGNQPQHF.

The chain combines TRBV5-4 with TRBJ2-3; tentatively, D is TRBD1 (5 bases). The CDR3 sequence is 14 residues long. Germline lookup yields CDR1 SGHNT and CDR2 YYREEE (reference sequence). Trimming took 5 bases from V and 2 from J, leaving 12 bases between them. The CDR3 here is CASRDQGITDTQYF. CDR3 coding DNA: TGTGCCAGCAGGGATCAGGGAATCACAGATACGCAGTATTTT.